The clone carrying this T cell receptor (beta chain) was found once. The CDR3 sequence is 16 residues long. The germline V gene encodes CDR1 SGHRS and CDR2 YFSETQ. The ends lost 4 bases at V and 1 base at J; junction bases unmatched: 8. Sequenced by immunoSEQ multiplex PCR; TCRdb stores in-frame clones only, minus some. Of roughly 23,000 clones in the sample, around nine tenths were seen once. The data belong to a study of CD4 T cell repertoires in COVID-19. Study-level background: CFSE-low cells expanded nine to eleven days with IL-2, then restimulated with other coronavirus spikes.

These memory T cells were uncultured and sequenced directly after ex vivo isolation. The V call is TRBV5-1, the J call TRBJ1-3; 7 nucleotides align to TRBD1. The TCR comes from a human donor who had COVID-19. Source: central memory CD4+ T cells from blood, taken before the COVID-19 pandemic. In DNA, the CDR3 is TGCGCCAGCAGCCTTCGACAGGGCGAGTCTGGAAACACCATATATTTT. This codes for CASSLRQGESGNTIYF.